Following are 25 T cell receptor beta chains from one sample sequenced in a study of naive and memory T cell subsets. Overall study findings and caveats: Possibly reflecting memory cells re-expressing CD45RA, a few larger clonotypes occurred in naive repertoires, especially CD8.

Four rounds of PCR amplified the ligated cDNA using nested alpha and beta constant-region primers plus SP2. TCRdb passed the UMI-ligation and nested PCR reads through MiXCR, listing each CDR3 protein once. This sample yields 200 to 300 distinct CDR3 sequences, of which 65% to 75% are seen a single time; roughly 15% belongs to the top ten. These receptors have no identified antigens. Source material: naive CD8+ T cells from blood. The receptors derive from a human donor in good health.

This clonotype was detected only a few times. As an off-target read in a library built for alpha chains, this beta chain has a frequency of little significance. The rearrangement uses TRBV12-3 or TRBV12-4 and TRBJ2-7; 8 bases are a match to TRBD1. The CDR3 is 12 residues long. The trim removed 6 bases at V and 5 bases at J, leaving 3 bases unmatched. DNA of the CDR3: TGTGCCAGCAGCCGGACAGGGAACGAGCAGTACGTC. It yields the protein CASSRTGNEQYV.

A word on this clonotype: The size of this beta chain means little, since it is a stray read in a library made for alpha chains. The CDR3 here is CASSQDMPDTQYF. DNA of the CDR3: TGTGCCAGCAGCCAAGATATGCCAGATACGCAGTATTTT. The chain recombines TRBV14 with TRBJ2-3; the D is unclear. The CDR3 contains 13 residues. Germline values: CDR1 SGHDN, CDR2 FVKESK. The V end lost 0 bases, the J end lost 4 bases, and 5 bases lay between the germline ends.

A word on this clonotype: This beta chain appears as a stray read in a library generated for alpha chains; its size is not informative. The V gene is TRBV7-7, the J gene TRBJ2-2; D might be TRBD1 (5 bases). The CDR3 has 15 residues. Per germline, CDR1 SSHAT and CDR2 FNYEAQ (reference sequence). Between the trimmed V and J ends, which lost 5 bases and 7 bases, there was a span of 17 bases. CDR3 sequence (DNA): TGTGCCAGCAGCGGGGTCACAGGAACAAGCGGGGAGCTGTTTTTT. It encodes CASSGVTGTSGELFF.

Note on this clonotype: This beta chain is an unintended read in a library built for alpha chains; its size means little. The genes are TRBV5-1 and TRBJ2-1, with 15 positions matching TRBD2. Germline V CDR1 and CDR2: SGHRS, YFSETQ. Unmatched junction bases numbered 5, after V lost 4 bases and J lost 0 bases. This CDR3 region has 18 residues. CDR3 coding DNA: TGCGCCAGCAGCCCCGGACTAGCGGGGGGGAGCTCCTACAATGAGCAGTTCTTC. Translation: CASSPGLAGGSSYNEQFF.

With respect to this clonotype: The size of this beta chain means little, since it is a stray read in a library made for alpha chains. The chain has TRBV6-5 and TRBJ1-1; D unresolved. The CDR3 runs to 14 residues. Trimming removed 0 bases from V and 1 base from J, with 6 bases in between. Germline V gene data show CDR1 as MNHEY and CDR2 as SVGAGI. CDR3: CASSYSPQNTEAFF. CDR3 nucleotides: TGTGCCAGCAGTTACTCACCACAGAACACTGAAGCTTTCTTT.

Details on this clonotype: The size of this beta chain means little, since it is a stray read in a library made for alpha chains. This chain links TRBV7-2 with TRBJ1-4; the D is unclear. The V gene's germline CDR1 is SGHTA and CDR2 FQGNSA. CDR3 length: 14 amino acids. Between the trimmed V and J ends, which lost 5 bases and 13 bases, there was a span of 20 bases. CDR3 in amino acids: CASSGHLGEGRLFF. As DNA, the CDR3 is TGTGCCAGCAGCGGCCATCTAGGCGAGGGTAGACTGTTTTTT. Combining the CDR3 with reference TRBV7-2 and TRBJ1-4 gives the whole variable domain GAGVSQSPSNKVTEKGKDVELRCDPISGHTALYWYRQSLGQGLEFLIYFQGNSAPDKSGLPSDRFSAERTGGSVSTLTIQRTQQEDSAVYLCASSGHLGEGRLFFGSGTQLSVL.

With regard to this clonotype: With the library built for alpha chains, this beta chain is off target and its frequency is not meaningful. The chain couples TRBV27 to TRBJ1-1; D call uncertain. CDR3 length equals 15 residues. V lost 3 bases to trimming and J lost 0 bases, with 11 bases between them. Germline values: CDR1 MNHEY, CDR2 SMNVEV (reference sequence). The CDR3 DNA reads TGTGCCAGCAGTTTTGACGGGCAGCTGAACACTGAAGCTTTCTTT. Protein: CASSFDGQLNTEAFF.

Turning to this clonotype: Because the library targeted alpha chains, this beta chain is an off-target read whose size means little. The chain joins TRBV19 to TRBJ2-4, with a possible D match to TRBD1 (5 bases). The CDR3 spans 15 residues. CDR1 and CDR2 (germline): LNHDA, SQIVND (reference sequence). Trimming cost V 5 bases and J 1 base, with 12 bases left between them. This CDR3 reads CASSAPDKAKNIQYF. The CDR3 bases are TGTGCCAGTAGTGCACCGGACAAGGCCAAAAACATTCAGTACTTC. Complete variable domain (other parts from reference TRBV19 and TRBJ2-4): DGGITQSPKYLFRKEGQNVTLSCEQNLNHDAMYWYRQDPGQGLRLIYYSQIVNDFQKGDIAEGYSVSREKKESFPLTVTSAQKNPTAFYLCASSAPDKAKNIQYFGAGTRLSVL.

Details on this clonotype: For a library built for alpha chains, this beta chain is a stray read; little rests on its size. The chain joins TRBV6-5 to TRBJ1-1, with no clear D. V was clipped by 5 bases and J by 3 bases, with 4 bases between them. Germline V lookup: CDR1 MNHEY, CDR2 SVGAGI. The CDR3 totals 11 residues. The CDR3 DNA is TGTGCCAGCAGTACAGACACTGAAGCTTTCTTT. Translation: CASSTDTEAFF.

Points on this clonotype: This beta chain came through as a stray read in a library set up for alpha chains, and its size says little. The chain is built from TRBV12-3 or TRBV12-4 and TRBJ2-7; 9 bases line up with TRBD2. Trimming removed 7 bases from V and 1 base from J; junction bases left unmatched: 8. The CDR3 length is 15 residues. The CDR3 nucleotides read TGTGCCAGCACCGAAGCGGGGGGACTATCCTACGAGCAGTACTTC. Translation: CASTEAGGLSYEQYF.

Points on this clonotype: The size of this beta chain means little, since it is a stray read in a library made for alpha chains. The V gene is TRBV20-1, the J gene TRBJ2-5; possible D gene TRBD1, 5 bases. Germline V lookup: CDR1 DFQATT, CDR2 SNEGSKA (reference sequence). V lost 7 bases to trimming and J lost 2 bases, with 17 bases between them. The CDR3 has 14 amino acids. In DNA, the CDR3 is TGCAGTGGACAAGGGTACCAGGGTCAAGAGACCCAGTACTTC. This gives the protein CSGQGYQGQETQYF.

As to this clonotype: This beta chain was picked up by a library intended for alpha chains and is off target, so its count carries little meaning. The gene calls are TRBV19 and TRBJ2-7, with D tentatively TRBD2 (6 bases). Germline V gene sequence: CDR1 LNHDA, CDR2 SQIVND (reference sequence). Trimming removed 5 bases from V and 7 bases from J, with 21 bases in between. This CDR3 is built from 15 residues. CDR3 DNA sequence: TGTGCCAGTAGTCTATCCGGGACCCACAGCGGGGAGCAGTACTTC. As protein: CASSLSGTHSGEQYF.

As for this clonotype: Since the library was made to target alpha chains, this beta chain is a stray read and its abundance is not meaningful. The genes are TRBV4-3 and TRBJ2-5; TRBD2 matches 11 bases. The CDR3 spans 16 residues. Losses at the gene ends were 4 bases for V and 2 bases for J; bases not matched to a gene: 6. The germline CDR1 and CDR2 sequences are LGHNA and YSLEER. The CDR3 region has the DNA TGCGCCAGCAGCCCCGCTATAGCGGGAGGGCAAGAGACCCAGTACTTC. Translation gives CASSPAIAGGQETQYF.

Comment on this clonotype: A junction boundary mismatches the germline segment, possibly from a read error. This beta chain is an unintended read in a library built for alpha chains; its size means little. The CDR3: CASSSPGTYNEQLF. CDR3 bases: TGTGCCAGCAGCTCCCCGGGAACCTACAATGAGCAGTTATTC. The rearrangement links TRBV7-2 to TRBJ2-1; D is perhaps TRBD2 (5 bases). Germline assignment: CDR1 SGHTA and CDR2 FQGNSA. This CDR3 has 14 residues.

Regarding this clonotype: The library was designed around alpha chains, so this beta chain is a stray read whose abundance carries little weight. The J gene is TRBJ2-3, the V gene TRBV24-1, with D unresolved. The V gene's germline CDR1 is KGHDR and CDR2 SFDVKD. This CDR3 has 14 residues. V was trimmed by 4 bases and J by 0 bases, leaving 7 bases between them. The CDR3 sequence: CATSDPTSTDTQYF. Written as DNA, the CDR3 is TGTGCCACCAGTGACCCTACTAGCACAGATACGCAGTATTTT.

On this clonotype itself: This beta chain came through as a stray read in a library set up for alpha chains, and its size says little. The CDR3 DNA is TGTGCCAGCAGCTTAGGGGCCCTTAGACTAGTCACAGATACGCAGTATTTT. Its translation is CASSLGALRLVTDTQYF. This rearrangement joins TRBV7-2 to TRBJ2-3; D is perhaps TRBD2 (6 bases). Between the trimmed V and J ends, which lost 1 base and 2 bases, there was a span of 16 bases. Germline CDR1 SGHTA, CDR2 FQGNSA. The CDR3 extends over 17 amino acids. The variable domain in full, with the rest retrieved from reference TRBV7-2 and TRBJ2-3, is GAGVSQSPSNKVTEKGKDVELRCDPISGHTALYWYRQSLGQGLEFLIYFQGNSAPDKSGLPSDRFSAERTGGSVSTLTIQRTQQEDSAVYLCASSLGALRLVTDTQYFGPGTRLTVL.

For this clonotype: A library made for alpha chains picked up this beta chain off target, so its size means little. The chain has TRBV10-3 and TRBJ1-5, with TRBD1 matching over 9 bases. J was trimmed by 7 bases and V by 6 bases; bases with no gene match: 4. Germline CDR1 reads ENHRY; CDR2 reads SYGVKD. The CDR3 is made up of 13 amino acids. The CDR3 is CAIRGQGGQPQHF. CDR3 in DNA: TGTGCCATCAGGGGACAGGGTGGACAGCCCCAGCATTTT.

With respect to this clonotype: A library prepared for alpha chains yielded this beta chain as an off-target read; its size is of little meaning. The rearrangement joins TRBV5-1 to TRBJ2-5, with D unresolved. CDR1 and CDR2 from the germline V gene are SGHRS and YFSETQ. Trimming removed 0 bases from V and 5 bases from J, with 11 bases in between. The CDR3 spans 14 residues. CDR3 protein: CASSLGQSTETQYF. The CDR3 coding sequence is TGCGCCAGCAGCTTGGGCCAGTCCACGGAGACCCAGTACTTC.

To note about this clonotype: This beta chain appears as a stray read in a library generated for alpha chains; its size is not informative. CDR3 coding DNA: TGCAGCGTTGATGGGGGTTCGGAATCTCCAGATACGCAGTATTTT. Its protein is CSVDGGSESPDTQYF. The chain joins TRBV29-1 to TRBJ2-3; D is perhaps TRBD1 or TRBD2 (5 bases each). The CDR3 sequence is 15 residues long. The germline gives CDR1 SQVTM, CDR2 ANQGSEA. Trimming pared 3 bases from V and 4 bases from J, leaving 17 bases between.

This clonotype showed up just once. A library prepared for alpha chains yielded this beta chain as an off-target read; its size is of little meaning. The CDR3 nucleotides are TGTGCCAGCAGCTTACCCAATGGAGGCTTCCACTCAGATACGCAGTATTTT. This gives the protein CASSLPNGGFHSDTQYF. This chain links TRBV7-2 with TRBJ2-3; a possible D gene is TRBD2 (5 bases). The ends were cut back, 2 bases at V and 4 bases at J, with 19 bases in the middle. The CDR3 is 17 residues long. CDR1 and CDR2 from the germline V gene are SGHTA and FQGNSA.

As regards this clonotype: Because the library targeted alpha chains, this beta chain is an off-target read whose size means little. The chain links TRBV28 to TRBJ2-7; D gene uncertain. The CDR3 is made up of 11 amino acids. V gave up 6 bases and J gave up 4 bases, with 7 bases separating them. The germline V gene has CDR1 MDHEN and CDR2 SYDVKM. The CDR3 loop reads CASRGVYEQYF. As DNA, the CDR3 is TGTGCCAGCAGGGGTGTTTACGAGCAGTACTTC.

A remark on this clonotype: With the library built for alpha chains, this beta chain is off target and its frequency is not meaningful. This chain links TRBV18 with TRBJ1-5; D perhaps matches TRBD1 (5 bases). The germline CDR1 and CDR2 sequences are KGHSH and LQKENI. Trimming left V 6 bases short and J 5 bases short, with 11 bases between. The CDR3 contains 13 residues. The CDR3 here is CASSAGRDQPQHF. The CDR3 bases are TGTGCCAGCTCTGCAGGGAGGGATCAGCCCCAGCATTTT. Drawing the rest from reference TRBV18 and TRBJ1-5, the complete variable domain is NAGVMQNPRHLVRRRGQEARLRCSPMKGHSHVYWYRQLPEEGLKFMVYLQKENIIDESGMPKERFSAEFPKEGPSILRIQQVVRGDSAAYFCASSAGRDQPQHFGDGTRLSIL.

Details on this clonotype: At one end the junction does not follow the germline gene, possibly because of a read error. This beta chain represents an off-target read in a library built for alpha chains; its size is of limited meaning. The rearrangement links TRBV6-2 or TRBV6-3 to TRBJ2-1; 9 bases are a match to TRBD2. The germline gives CDR1 MNHEY, CDR2 SVGEGT. This CDR3 spans 15 amino acids. The CDR3 nucleotides are TGTGCCAGCAGTTACCTCCTAGCGGGAAACAATGAGCAGTTATTC. It yields the protein CASSYLLAGNNEQLF.

With regard to this clonotype: This beta chain represents an off-target read in a library built for alpha chains; its size is of limited meaning. The rearrangement joins TRBV4-3 to TRBJ1-3, with D perhaps matching TRBD1 (5 bases). Germline V gene lookup returns CDR1 LGHNA and CDR2 YSLEER. The CDR3 extends over 17 amino acids. The V end was cut by 0 bases, the J end by 0 bases, with 12 bases between. CDR3 sequence (DNA): TGCGCCAGCAGCCAAGAGCTTGTAGGGACCTCTGGAAACACCATATATTTT. Translating gives CASSQELVGTSGNTIYF.

On this clonotype itself: This beta chain came through as a stray read in a library set up for alpha chains, and its size says little. The rearrangement links TRBV25-1 to TRBJ1-2; D unclear. The germline gives CDR1 MGHDK, CDR2 SYGVNS. The CDR3 extends over 11 amino acids. Trimming took off 4 bases at V and 3 bases at J, with 3 bases between the two ends. CDR3 region: CASSGDYGYTF. The CDR3 bases are TGTGCCAGCAGTGGAGACTATGGCTACACCTTC.